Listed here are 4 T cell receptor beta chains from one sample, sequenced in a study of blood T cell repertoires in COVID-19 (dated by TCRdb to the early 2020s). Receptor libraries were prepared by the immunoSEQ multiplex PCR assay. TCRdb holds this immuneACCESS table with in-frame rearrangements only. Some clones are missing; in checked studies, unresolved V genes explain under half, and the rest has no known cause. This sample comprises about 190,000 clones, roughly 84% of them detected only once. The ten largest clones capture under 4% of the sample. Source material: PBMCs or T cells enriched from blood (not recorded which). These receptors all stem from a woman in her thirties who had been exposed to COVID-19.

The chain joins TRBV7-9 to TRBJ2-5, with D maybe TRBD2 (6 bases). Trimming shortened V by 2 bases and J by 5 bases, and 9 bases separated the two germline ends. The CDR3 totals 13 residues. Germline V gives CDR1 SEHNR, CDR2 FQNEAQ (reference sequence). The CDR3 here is CASSLSAGETQYF. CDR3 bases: TGTGCCAGCAGCTTAAGTGCGGGGGAGACCCAGTACTTC.

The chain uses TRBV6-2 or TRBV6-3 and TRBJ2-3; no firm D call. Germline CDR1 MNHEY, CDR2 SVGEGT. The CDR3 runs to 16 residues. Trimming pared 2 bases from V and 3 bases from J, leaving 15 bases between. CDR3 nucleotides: TGTGCCAGCAGTTACAGAGGCCCCGGTTATACAGATACGCAGTATTTT. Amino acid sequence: CASSYRGPGYTDTQYF.

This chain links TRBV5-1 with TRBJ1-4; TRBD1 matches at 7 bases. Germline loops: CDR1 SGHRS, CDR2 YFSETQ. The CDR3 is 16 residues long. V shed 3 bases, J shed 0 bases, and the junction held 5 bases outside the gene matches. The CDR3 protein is CASSSTGVSTNEKLFF. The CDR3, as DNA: TGCGCCAGCAGCTCCACAGGGGTATCAACTAATGAAAAACTGTTTTTT.

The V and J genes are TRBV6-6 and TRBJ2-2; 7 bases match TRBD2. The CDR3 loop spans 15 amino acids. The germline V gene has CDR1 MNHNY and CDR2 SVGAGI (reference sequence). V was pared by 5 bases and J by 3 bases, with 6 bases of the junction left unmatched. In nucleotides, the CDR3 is TGTGCCAGCAGTGTGGGCGGGGGATACACCGGGGAGCTGTTTTTT. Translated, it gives CASSVGGGYTGELFF.